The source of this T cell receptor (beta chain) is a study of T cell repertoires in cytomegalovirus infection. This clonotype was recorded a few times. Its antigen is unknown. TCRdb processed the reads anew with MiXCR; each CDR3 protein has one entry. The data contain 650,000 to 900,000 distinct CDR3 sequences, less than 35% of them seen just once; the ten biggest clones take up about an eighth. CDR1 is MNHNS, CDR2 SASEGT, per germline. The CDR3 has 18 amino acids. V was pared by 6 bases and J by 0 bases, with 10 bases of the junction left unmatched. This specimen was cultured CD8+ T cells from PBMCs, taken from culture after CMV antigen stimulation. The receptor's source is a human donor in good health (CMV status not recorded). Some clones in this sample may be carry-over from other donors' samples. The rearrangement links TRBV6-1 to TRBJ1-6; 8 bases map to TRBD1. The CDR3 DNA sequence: TGTGCCAGCAGGACCGGGACAGGACGCACCTCCTATAATTCACCCCTCCACTTT. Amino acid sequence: CASRTGTGRTSYNSPLHF.